Each of the 2 T cell receptor beta chains below was sequenced from the same sample in a study of naive and memory T cell subsets. Study-wide results and limits: Naive repertoires, especially CD8, held a few larger clonotypes, possibly memory cells re-expressing CD45RA.

The beta constant-region primer was an equimolar mix of two oligonucleotides covering TRBC1 and TRBC2. Ligated cDNA was amplified by four rounds of PCR with nested alpha and beta constant-region primers and SP2. TCRdb re-called the UMI-ligation and nested PCR reads with MiXCR, one entry per CDR3 protein. This sample carries 90,000 to 120,000 distinct CDR3 sequences, more than 14% of them seen once, and the ten largest clones take approximately 3%. Their specific antigens are unknown. Specimen: naive CD8+ T cells from blood. All receptors come from a human donor in good health.

V is TRBV11-2 and J is TRBJ2-1; D possibly corresponds to TRBD1 (5 bases). Germline lookup yields CDR1 SGHAT and CDR2 FQNNGV. The V end lost 2 bases, the J end lost 5 bases, and 16 bases lay between the germline ends. The CDR3 length is 16 residues. The CDR3 loop is CASSLTRVRRNNEQFF. The CDR3 bases are TGTGCCAGCAGCTTAACCAGGGTACGAAGAAACAATGAGCAGTTCTTC.

This rearrangement joins TRBV27 to TRBJ2-7, with D perhaps TRBD1 (6 bases). The CDR3 runs to 16 residues. Per the germline V gene, CDR1 is MNHEY and CDR2 is SMNVEV (reference sequence). Deletions cut 5 bases from V and 2 bases from J, with 19 bases between. The CDR3 DNA sequence: TGTGCCAGCAGTACGCCTGGGGGCCGTAATCCCTACGAGCAGTACTTC. Translation: CASSTPGGRNPYEQYF.